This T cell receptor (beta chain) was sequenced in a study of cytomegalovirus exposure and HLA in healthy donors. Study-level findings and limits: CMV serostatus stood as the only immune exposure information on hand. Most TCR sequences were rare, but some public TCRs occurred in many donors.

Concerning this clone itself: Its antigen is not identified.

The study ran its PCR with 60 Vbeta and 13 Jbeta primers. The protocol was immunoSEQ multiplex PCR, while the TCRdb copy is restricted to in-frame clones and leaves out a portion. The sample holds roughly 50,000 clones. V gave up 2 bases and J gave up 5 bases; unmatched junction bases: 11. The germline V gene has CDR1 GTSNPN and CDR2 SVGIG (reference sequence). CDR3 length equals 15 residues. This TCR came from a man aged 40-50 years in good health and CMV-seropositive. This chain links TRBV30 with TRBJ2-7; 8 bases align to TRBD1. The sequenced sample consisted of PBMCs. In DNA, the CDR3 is TGTGCCTGGAGTTTTTTGCTGACAGGGGTCGACGAGCAGTACTTC. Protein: CAWSFLLTGVDEQYF. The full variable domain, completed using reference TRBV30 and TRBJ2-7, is SQTIHQWPATLVQPVGSPLSLECTVEGTSNPNLYWYRQAAGRGLQLLFYSVGIGQISSEVPQNLSASRPQDRQFILSSKKLLLSDSGFYLCAWSFLLTGVDEQYFGPGTRLTVT.